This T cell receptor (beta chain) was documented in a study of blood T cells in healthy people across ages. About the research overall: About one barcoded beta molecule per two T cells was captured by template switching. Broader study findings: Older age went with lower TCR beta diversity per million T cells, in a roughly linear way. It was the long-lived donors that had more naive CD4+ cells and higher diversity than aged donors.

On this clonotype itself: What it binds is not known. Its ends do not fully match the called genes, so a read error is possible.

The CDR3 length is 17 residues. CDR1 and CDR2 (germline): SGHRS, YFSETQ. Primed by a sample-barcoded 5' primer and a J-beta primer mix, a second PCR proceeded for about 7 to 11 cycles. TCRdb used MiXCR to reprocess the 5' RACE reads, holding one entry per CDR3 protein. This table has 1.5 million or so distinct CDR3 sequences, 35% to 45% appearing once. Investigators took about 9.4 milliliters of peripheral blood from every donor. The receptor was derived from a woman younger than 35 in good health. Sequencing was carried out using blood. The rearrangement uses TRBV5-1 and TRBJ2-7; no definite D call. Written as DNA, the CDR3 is TGCGTCAGCAGCTTGAGCTTAGGTGGGCCAGCCTCCTACGAGCAGTACTTC. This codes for CVSSLSLGGPASYEQYF.